This TCR beta chain appears in the sequencing data of a study of blood T cell repertoires in COVID-19. Study details: There were acute and convalescent COVID-19 samples, and they came from the United States, Italy and Spain. The analysed material was cDNA or gDNA that came from T cells, B-cell-depleted T cells, or PBMCs.

Original data processing: The assay estimated nucleated cells by amplifying reference gene primers. TCRdb's table, derived via immunoSEQ multiplex PCR, lists solely in-frame clones and lacks some. V and J calls and clone size are as listed in that table; D and trimming were resolved from the DNA. This table has just under 95,000 clones, around three quarters appearing once. The CDR3 contains 12 residues. CDR1 and CDR2 from the germline V gene are MDHEN and SYDVKM. V dropped 3 bases and J dropped 5 bases, with 7 bases sitting between them. The chain combines TRBV28 with TRBJ1-1; D not certain. Source material: peripheral blood. This sequence was found in a man aged 50-60 years who had recovered from COVID-19. Here the CDR3 DNA reads TGTGCCAGCAGTTTGCGAAAAACTGAAGCTTTCTTT. Translated: CASSLRKTEAFF.